Presented here are 12 T cell receptor beta chains from one specimen sequenced in a study of identical twins. TCRdb reprocessed the 5' RACE reads with MiXCR, giving one entry per CDR3 protein. This sample has 1.5 million to 2 million distinct CDR3 sequences; around 33% occur once, and the top ten carry about 0.3%. Specimen: cord blood. The receptors were gathered from a newborn girl in good health.

V and J are TRBV20-1 and TRBJ1-1, with TRBD1 as a possible D gene (5 bases). Germline V gene data show CDR1 as DFQATT and CDR2 as SNEGSKA (reference sequence). This CDR3 region has 16 residues. Trimming took off 3 bases at V and 0 bases at J, with 17 bases between the two ends. The CDR3 protein is CSASPTWDSLNTEAFF. The DNA of the CDR3 is TGCAGTGCTAGTCCGACCTGGGACTCCTTGAACACTGAAGCTTTCTTT.

Here the CDR3 DNA reads TGCAGCTGCGACAGGGCCTCCTACGAGCAGTACTTC. As protein: CSCDRASYEQYF. The chain is built from TRBV20-1 and TRBJ2-7; 7 nucleotides agree with TRBD1. CDR3 size: 12 residues. Germline loops: CDR1 DFQATT, CDR2 SNEGSKA (reference sequence).

The chain joins TRBV20-1 to TRBJ2-1; 9 nucleotides line up with TRBD2. Trimming cost V 0 bases and J 8 bases; bases outside gene matches: 11. This CDR3 spans 16 amino acids. In germline, CDR1 is DFQATT, CDR2 SNEGSKA (reference sequence). CDR3: CSARDRREGLWDEQFF. CDR3 DNA sequence: TGCAGTGCTAGAGATCGGCGGGAGGGCCTATGGGATGAGCAGTTCTTC.

This rearrangement joins TRBV6-5 to TRBJ2-1; 9 nucleotides line up with TRBD2. Germline CDR1 reads MNHEY; CDR2 reads SVGAGI. Trimming cost V 6 bases and J 5 bases; bases outside gene matches: 5. This CDR3 spans 14 amino acids. Written as DNA, the CDR3 is TGTGCCAGCAGGGCGGGACTAGCACACAATGAGCAGTTCTTC. As protein: CASRAGLAHNEQFF.

This clonotype was counted a few times. The chain is built from TRBV28 and TRBJ1-6; 9 bases line up with TRBD1. The V gene's germline CDR1 is MDHEN and CDR2 SYDVKM. This CDR3 region has 14 residues. Trimming took 6 bases from V and 10 from J; bases not matched to a gene: 7. In DNA, the CDR3 is TGTGCCAGCAGAGGGGACAGGGCAGGGTCACCCCTCCACTTT. It is translated as CASRGDRAGSPLHF. Full variable domain (remainder filled in from reference TRBV28 and TRBJ1-6): DVKVTQSSRYLVKRTGEKVFLECVQDMDHENMFWYRQDPGLGLRLIYFSYDVKMKEKGDIPEGYSVSREKKERFSLILESASTNQTSMYLCASRGDRAGSPLHFGNGTRLTVT.

The chain joins TRBV3-1 to TRBJ2-4, with 7 positions matching TRBD2. Germline lookup yields CDR1 LGHDT and CDR2 YNNKEL (reference sequence). Germline trimming cut 1 base from V and 3 bases from J; bases unmatched to any gene: 6. This CDR3 is built from 16 residues. The DNA of the CDR3 is TGTGCCAGCAGCCAAGGTTGGGGGGGGAACAAAAACATTCAGTACTTC. This gives the protein CASSQGWGGNKNIQYF.

The table lists this clonotype with a few counts. The gene calls are TRBV18 and TRBJ2-7; 9 bases agree with TRBD2. The CDR3 is made up of 17 amino acids. Germline values: CDR1 KGHSH, CDR2 LQKENI. V was pared by 2 bases and J by 3 bases, with 11 bases of the junction left unmatched. CDR3 nucleotides: TGTGCCAGCTCACCATCGGGGAAACTAGCGGGCAGCTACGAGCAGTACTTC. Translating it yields CASSPSGKLAGSYEQYF.

The rearrangement uses TRBV3-1 and TRBJ2-3, with D uncertain. There are 14 residues in the CDR3. The V gene's germline CDR1 is LGHDT and CDR2 YNNKEL (reference sequence). Trimming took 0 bases from V and 5 from J, leaving 9 bases between them. CDR3 DNA sequence: TGTGCCAGCAGCCAAGATCTACTCGAAGATACGCAGTATTTT. It encodes CASSQDLLEDTQYF.

This clonotype was seen at least ten times. The genes are TRBV28 and TRBJ2-5; 9 positions match TRBD1. V gave up 5 bases and J gave up 5 bases; unmatched junction bases: 6. This CDR3 is 14 amino acids long. The germline V gene has CDR1 MDHEN and CDR2 SYDVKM. CDR3 sequence reads: CASSGDREVETQYF. The DNA of the CDR3 is TGTGCCAGCAGTGGGGACAGGGAGGTTGAGACCCAGTACTTC.

The chain recombines TRBV12-3 or TRBV12-4 with TRBJ2-7; TRBD1 agrees at 9 bases. This CDR3 spans 14 amino acids. The V gene end was trimmed by 6 bases and the J gene end by 2 bases; junction bases not matched to a gene: 5. The CDR3 DNA is TGTGCCAGCAGCCACTGGACAGGGGCCTACGAGCAGTACTTC. Translated: CASSHWTGAYEQYF.

This clonotype was counted between two and nine times. The chain links TRBV25-1 to TRBJ1-6, with 9 positions matching TRBD1. The CDR3 consists of 15 residues. CDR1 is MGHDK and CDR2 is SYGVNS in the germline V gene. The V gene end was trimmed by 2 bases and the J gene end by 8 bases; junction bases not matched to a gene: 4. The DNA of the CDR3 is TGTGCCAGCAGTGAAGCCGGGACAGGGTATTCACCCCTCCACTTT. Translated: CASSEAGTGYSPLHF.

This clonotype was seen only once. This sequence joins TRBV30 and TRBJ2-7, with a tentative D call TRBD2 (7 bases). Per the germline V gene, CDR1 is GTSNPN and CDR2 is SVGIG (reference sequence). The CDR3 spans 11 residues. Trimming pared 4 bases from V and 7 bases from J, leaving 11 bases between. DNA for the CDR3: TGTGCCTGGACGGGGGGCAATGAGCAGTACTTC. This codes for CAWTGGNEQYF.